The 10 T cell receptor beta chains presented below share a single source sample, sequenced in a study of CD8+CD57+ T cells in acquired aplastic anemia. Sequencing involved patients with CD8+CD57+ cell expansion previously shown by flow cytometry. Profiles of TCR beta VDJ and CDR3 were generated from a genomic DNA template. TCRdb itself ran the reads through MiXCR, one entry per CDR3 protein. The sample lists approximately 180,000 distinct CDR3 sequences, roughly 65% occurring once. The sample was sorted CD4+, CD8+, or CD8+CD57+ T cells (not recorded which) from PBMCs. These receptors were obtained from a human donor with aplastic anemia.

The chain carries TRBV2 and TRBJ2-5; D might be TRBD2 (6 bases). The germline gives CDR1 SNHLY, CDR2 FYNNEI. The CDR3 consists of 15 residues. Between the trimmed V and J ends, which lost 3 bases and 4 bases, there was a span of 15 bases. For the CDR3, the DNA is TGTGCCAGCAGTGAGCCGCGGGACGTCCGAGAGACCCAGTACTTC. Translation: CASSEPRDVRETQYF.

This clonotype was recorded at least ten times. The chain links TRBV10-2 to TRBJ1-5, with a possible D match to TRBD1 (5 bases). The CDR3 has 14 residues. V was shortened by 7 bases and J by 2 bases, with 12 bases between the two germline ends. CDR1 and CDR2 from the germline V gene are WSHSY and SAAADI. The DNA for the CDR3 is TGCGCCAGCATGAAGGGGCAGGGCAATCAGCCCCAGCATTTT. Its protein product is CASMKGQGNQPQHF.

The chain has TRBV6-1 and TRBJ2-7, with D possibly TRBD2 on 5 matching bases. With 4 bases removed from V and 2 bases from J, the gap between germline ends came to 18 bases. CDR3 size: 16 residues. Looked up from germline, CDR1 is MNHNS and CDR2 is SASEGT. CDR3: CASSALARATPYEQYF. DNA for the CDR3: TGTGCCAGCAGTGCCCTCGCGAGGGCGACCCCCTACGAGCAGTACTTC.

J is TRBJ2-3 and V is TRBV12-3 or TRBV12-4; 7 bases match TRBD2. V gave up 5 bases and J gave up 0 bases; unmatched junction bases: 11. CDR3 length equals 17 residues. The chain's CDR3 is CASSESGRIVSTDTQYF. The CDR3 nucleotides read TGTGCCAGCAGTGAGTCCGGGAGGATCGTTAGCACAGATACGCAGTATTTT.

The V gene is TRBV7-3, the J gene TRBJ2-5; D might be TRBD2 (5 bases). V lost 5 bases and J 1 base, leaving 14 bases between the germline ends. This CDR3 is 15 amino acids long. Per germline, CDR1 SGHTA and CDR2 FQGTGA. CDR3 in amino acids: CASSPPASCQETQYF. CDR3 in DNA: TGTGCCAGCAGCCCTCCGGCTAGCTGCCAAGAGACCCAGTACTTC.

V and J are TRBV15 and TRBJ2-7; D possibly corresponds to TRBD2 (5 bases). Between the trimmed V and J ends, which lost 2 bases and 7 bases, there was a span of 18 bases. The germline gives CDR1 LNHNV, CDR2 YYDKDF (reference sequence). This CDR3 is 15 amino acids long. The CDR3 reads CATSRSGINFGEQYF. For the CDR3, the DNA is TGTGCCACCAGCAGATCCGGGATCAACTTTGGGGAGCAGTACTTC.

In its sample, this clonotype was seen a few times. V gene TRBV2 combines with J gene TRBJ2-2; D gene uncertain. This CDR3 spans 13 amino acids. Trimming stripped 3 bases from V and 6 bases from J, with 8 bases between. Germline CDR1 reads SNHLY; CDR2 reads FYNNEI. CDR3 protein: CASSDPSSGELFF. CDR3 in DNA: TGTGCCAGCAGTGACCCTTCTTCCGGGGAGCTGTTTTTT. Full variable domain (missing parts from reference TRBV2 and TRBJ2-2): EPEVTQTPSHQVTQMGQEVILRCVPISNHLYFYWYRQILGQKVEFLVSFYNNEISEKSEIFDDQFSVERPDGSNFTLKIRSTKLEDSAMYFCASSDPSSGELFFGEGSRLTVL.

The V gene is TRBV15, the J gene TRBJ2-7; D is possibly TRBD1 (7 bases). This CDR3 comprises 15 residues. Germline V gene data show CDR1 as LNHNV and CDR2 as YYDKDF (reference sequence). V was shortened by 2 bases and J by 5 bases, with 16 bases between the two germline ends. DNA of the CDR3: TGTGCCACCAGCAGATTCGAGGCGGGACAGAACGAGCAGTACGTC. The encoded protein is CATSRFEAGQNEQYV.

The genes are TRBV7-8 and TRBJ2-7, with D perhaps matching TRBD1 (6 bases). V lost 4 bases to trimming and J lost 6 bases, with 16 bases between them. The CDR3 has 14 amino acids. Germline loops: CDR1 SGHVS, CDR2 FQNEAQ. Here the CDR3 DNA reads TGTGCCAGCAGCTCCCCCCTCCAGGGGTTCGAGCAGTACTTC. It yields the protein CASSSPLQGFEQYF.

J is TRBJ2-7 and V is TRBV2, with 9 bases aligning to TRBD1. V lost 10 bases to trimming and J lost 7 bases; unmatched junction nucleotides: 8. Per germline, CDR1 SNHLY and CDR2 FYNNEI. CDR3 length equals 12 residues. Here the CDR3 DNA reads TGTGCCACTAGACAGGGGGTGGGGGAGCAGTACTTC. This codes for CATRQGVGEQYF.